Listed here is a single T cell receptor beta chain. The sample comes from a study of graft-versus-host responses after intestinal transplantation. Turning to the study itself: Isolated intestinal, liver-intestinal, or multivisceral transplants had been given to the recipients.

Trimming took off 3 bases at V and 6 bases at J, with 8 bases between the two ends. CDR1 and CDR2 from the germline V gene are LNHDA and SQIVND (reference sequence). The CDR3 contains 13 residues. The protocol was immunoSEQ multiplex PCR, while the TCRdb copy is restricted to in-frame clones and leaves out a portion. The table includes 9,500 or so clones, roughly 88% detected once. The sequences come from PBMCs, collected just over 240 days after intestinal transplant. This rearrangement joins TRBV19 to TRBJ2-2, with TRBD2 as a possible D gene (6 bases). The sequence was obtained from a human patient who received an intestinal transplant, so some T cells may come from the graft donor. The CDR3 coding sequence is TGTGCCAGTAGTATCTGGGGGGCCGGGGAGCTGTTTTTT. Its translation: CASSIWGAGELFF.